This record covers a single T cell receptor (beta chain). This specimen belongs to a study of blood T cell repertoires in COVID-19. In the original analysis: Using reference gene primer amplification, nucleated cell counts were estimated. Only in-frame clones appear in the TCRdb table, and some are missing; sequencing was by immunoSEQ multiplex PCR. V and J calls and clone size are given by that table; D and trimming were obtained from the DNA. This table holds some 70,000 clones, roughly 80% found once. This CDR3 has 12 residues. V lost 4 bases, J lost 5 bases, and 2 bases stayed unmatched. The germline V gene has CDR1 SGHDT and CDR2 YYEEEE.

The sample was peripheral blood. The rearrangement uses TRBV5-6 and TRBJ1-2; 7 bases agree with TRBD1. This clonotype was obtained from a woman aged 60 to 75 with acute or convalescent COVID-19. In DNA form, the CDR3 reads TGTGCCAGCAGCCCACAGGGGTATGGCTACACCTTC. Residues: CASSPQGYGYTF. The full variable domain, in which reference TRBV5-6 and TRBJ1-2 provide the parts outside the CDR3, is DAGVTQSPTHLIKTRGQQVTLRCSPKSGHDTVSWYQQALGQGPQFIFQYYEEEERQRGNFPDRFSGHQFPNYSSELNVNALLLGDSALYLCASSPQGYGYTFGSGTRLTVV.